The rows below give T cell receptor beta chains drawn from one sample of a study of response to subunit inactivated influenza vaccine. One entry per CDR3 protein, called by TCRdb with MiXCR from the RT-PCR reads. The sample holds more than 150,000 distinct CDR3 sequences, around 9.2% seen once. The specimen comprised non-naive T cells sorted from PBMCs, sampled on the day of vaccination. These receptors were taken from a man aged 45-60 years who received an inactivated influenza vaccine. CDR3s include the opening cysteine and the closing phenylalanine or tryptophan. D genes are given only for firm matches. Only some rows state a clone size, as once, few, many or a class for expanded clones.

TRBJ2-5,few,TRBD2,TRBV7-8,16,TGTGCCAGCAGCACACGACTAGCGGGGAGACAAGAGACCCAGTACTTC,CASSTRLAGRQETQYF
TRBJ2-3,once,.,TRBV7-9,14,TGTGCCAGCAGCTTAAAAAACCAGAGGGATACGCAGTATTTT,CASSLKNQRDTQYF
TRBJ2-5,.,TRBD2,TRBV7-2,17,TGTGCCAGCAGCCCTTCCTCGGCTAGCGGGACCCGAGAGACCCAGTACTTC,CASSPSSASGTRETQYF
TRBJ2-3,few,TRBD2,TRBV5-1,16,TGCGCCAGCAGCTTGTTCGGGGGGGTAAGCACAGATACGCAGTATTTT,CASSLFGGVSTDTQYF
TRBJ2-7,few,.,TRBV7-2,14,TGTGCCAGCAGCAATAGCGGAGGAGTACTCGAGCAGTACTTC,CASSNSGGVLEQYF
TRBJ2-3,medium-sized,.,TRBV20-1,14,TGCAGTGCTACGCCAGGGGGGGCGGAAGATACGCAGTATTTT,CSATPGGAEDTQYF
TRBJ2-7,.,.,TRBV6-6,13,TGTGCCAGCAGTTACAGGGCTCTCTACGAGCAGTACTTC,CASSYRALYEQYF
TRBJ1-2,.,.,TRBV29-1,10,TGCAGCGTTGGACCGGACGGCTACACCTTC,CSVGPDGYTF
TRBJ2-7,.,.,TRBV6-2/TRBV6-3,11,TGTGCCAGCAGTTACGGGCCACAGCAGTACTTC,CASSYGPQQYF
TRBJ1-4,many,TRBD1,TRBV29-1,13,TGCAGCGCCCAAGGACAGGGTAGAGAAAAACTGTTTTTT,CSAQGQGREKLFF
TRBJ1-6,few,TRBD1,TRBV7-9,17,TGTGCCAGCAGCTTACAGACAGGGGCGTCCTATAATTCACCCCTCCACTTT,CASSLQTGASYNSPLHF
TRBJ1-4,many,TRBD1,TRBV4-3,18,TGCGCCAGCAGCCAACCCATCGACAGGGGCGAGAGGAACGAAAAACTGTTTTTT,CASSQPIDRGERNEKLFF
TRBJ1-3,many,.,TRBV20-1,12,TGCAGTGTTTCGGGTGGTGGAAACACCATATATTTT,CSVSGGGNTIYF
TRBJ2-7,many,TRBD2,TRBV12-3/TRBV12-4,14,TGTGCCAGCAACCTGAGCGGGAGATCGTACGAGCAGTACTTC,CASNLSGRSYEQYF
TRBJ2-5,many,TRBD2,TRBV7-2,16,TGTGCCAGCAGCTACCGACCGGGGGGGCCGGGGGAGACCCAGTACTTC,CASSYRPGGPGETQYF
TRBJ2-7,few,.,TRBV7-2,15,TGTGCCAGCAGCTTAGGGCAGGGGGGCCTCTACGAGCAGTACTTC,CASSLGQGGLYEQYF
TRBJ2-7,.,.,TRBV4-3,15,TGCGCCAGCAGCCAAGCTGGGCAGGGGGGCTACGAGCAGTACTTC,CASSQAGQGGYEQYF
TRBJ1-6,few,TRBD1,TRBV28,15,TGTGCCAGTACACTACTGGGACAGGGAAATTCACCCCTCCACTTT,CASTLLGQGNSPLHF
TRBJ1-2,many,.,TRBV3-1,14,TGTGCCAGCAGCCTCAGGGAAGCTAACTATGGCTACACCTTC,CASSLREANYGYTF
TRBJ2-7,few,.,TRBV6-2/TRBV6-3,15,TGTGCCAGCAGTTACCTTCGGCAGGGACCCTACGAGCAGTACTTC,CASSYLRQGPYEQYF
TRBJ1-5,many,TRBD1,TRBV28,22,TGTGCCAGCAGTTTAAGTTTACTCTCTTCGGTAAGGAAGACAGGGGGCAATCAGCCCCAGCATTTT,CASSLSLLSSVRKTGGNQPQHF
TRBJ2-7,many,.,TRBV20-1,11,TGCAGTGTCGCTTGGGGCTACGAGCAGTACTTC,CSVAWGYEQYF
TRBJ1-5,.,TRBD1,TRBV6-2/TRBV6-3,14,TGTGCCAGCAGATCCGACAGGGAGGGTCGGCCCCAGCATTTT,CASRSDREGRPQHF
TRBJ2-3,many,TRBD1,TRBV3-1,15,TGTGCCAGCAGTCCAGGGGGAAGGGACGCAGATACGCAGTATTTT,CASSPGGRDADTQYF
TRBJ2-2,many,.,TRBV6-1,15,TGTGCCAGCAAGCGTGGGGCCAGTCGAACCGGGGAGCTGTTTTTT,CASKRGASRTGELFF
TRBJ2-5,few,.,TRBV2,13,TGTGCCAGCAGTGTCTTAGGAGCGGAGACCCAGTACTTC,CASSVLGAETQYF